These 17 T cell receptor beta chains originate from one sample sequenced in a study of cytomegalovirus exposure and HLA in healthy donors. The PCR employed 60 Vbeta primers together with 13 Jbeta primers. Clones were read by immunoSEQ multiplex PCR, and TCRdb kept only the in-frame ones, dropping some. Of 110,000 or so clones listed, roughly 76% are singletons. Sequencing input: PBMCs. The source of these receptors is a man over 45 in good health and CMV-seropositive.

CDR3 sequence: CSVTTGTDTQYF. The CDR3 DNA sequence: TGCAGCGTCACCACAGGGACAGATACGCAGTATTTT. The rearrangement uses TRBV29-1 and TRBJ2-3, with a possible D match to TRBD1 (6 bases). The CDR3 contains 12 residues. Trimming removed 6 bases from V and 3 bases from J, with 10 bases in between. Germline CDR1 and CDR2: SQVTM and ANQGSEA.

The V call is TRBV5-6, the J call TRBJ1-1, with D perhaps matching TRBD1 (6 bases). Germline V lookup: CDR1 SGHDT, CDR2 YYEEEE. The CDR3 has 13 residues. Trimming removed 0 bases at V and 11 bases at J, with 14 bases between. The chain's CDR3 is CASSLAVRGYAFF. The DNA of the CDR3 is TGTGCCAGCAGCTTGGCCGTCAGGGGATATGCTTTCTTT.

The chain recombines TRBV2 with TRBJ1-6; D remains ambiguous. The V and J ends lost 6 bases and 0 bases respectively, with 9 bases between them. The CDR3 is made up of 15 amino acids. In germline, CDR1 is SNHLY, CDR2 FYNNEI. The CDR3 loop is CASRLESSYNSPLHF. In DNA, the CDR3 is TGTGCCAGCAGATTAGAGAGCTCCTATAATTCACCCCTCCACTTT.

The chain combines TRBV6-5 with TRBJ2-5; D gene ambiguous. The CDR3 totals 13 residues. Deletions cut 0 bases from V and 13 bases from J, with 15 bases between. Germline CDR1 and CDR2: MNHEY and SVGAGI. This chain's CDR3 is CASSYSSTRLRYF. Here the CDR3 DNA reads TGTGCCAGCAGTTACTCGAGTACCCGCCTCCGGTACTTC.

The chain is built from TRBV5-1 and TRBJ2-5; D perhaps matches TRBD1 (5 bases). CDR1 SGHRS and CDR2 YFSETQ come from the germline V gene. This CDR3 region has 14 residues. The germline V and J ends were trimmed by 4 bases and 0 bases, with 10 bases remaining between them. CDR3 in DNA: TGCGCCAGCAGCATTGGACACCACCAAGAGACCCAGTACTTC. This sequence encodes CASSIGHHQETQYF.

This rearrangement joins TRBV27 to TRBJ1-5; 7 bases align to TRBD1. V shed 6 bases, J shed 9 bases, and the junction held 11 bases outside the gene matches. In germline, CDR1 is MNHEY, CDR2 SMNVEV (reference sequence). The CDR3 is 14 amino acids. CDR3 sequence reads: CASRVNTGVGPQHF. DNA of the CDR3: TGTGCCAGCAGAGTGAACACAGGGGTTGGGCCCCAGCATTTT.

The chain uses TRBV9 and TRBJ2-3; TRBD2 agrees at 8 bases. This CDR3 spans 14 amino acids. Germline values: CDR1 SGDLS, CDR2 YYNGEE. V was pared by 4 bases and J by 3 bases, with 4 bases of the junction left unmatched. CDR3 DNA sequence: TGTGCCAGCAGCCCTCGGGGGGGAACAGATACGCAGTATTTT. As protein: CASSPRGGTDTQYF.

In its sample, this clone was seen a few times. This rearrangement joins TRBV27 to TRBJ2-5; TRBD2 agrees at 10 bases. The V gene's germline CDR1 is MNHEY and CDR2 SMNVEV (reference sequence). V shed 4 bases, J shed 1 base, and the junction held 3 bases outside the gene matches. This CDR3 contains 15 residues. Written as DNA, the CDR3 is TGTGCCAGCAGTTCACTAGCGGGATCCCAAGAGACCCAGTACTTC. Protein product: CASSSLAGSQETQYF.

The chain has TRBV6-5 and TRBJ1-1; 8 bases fit TRBD1. The CDR3 totals 12 residues. After removal of 6 bases from V and 3 bases from J, the junction contained 0 bases not matched to a gene. Germline V gene data show CDR1 as MNHEY and CDR2 as SVGAGI. Here the CDR3 reads CASSRGHTEAFF. The CDR3 coding sequence is TGTGCCAGCAGCAGGGGGCACACTGAAGCTTTCTTT.

The chain uses TRBV28 and TRBJ2-7, with D possibly TRBD2 on 5 matching bases. Germline V lookup: CDR1 MDHEN, CDR2 SYDVKM. Trimming stripped 4 bases from V and 2 bases from J, with 15 bases between. This CDR3 spans 15 amino acids. The CDR3 region has the DNA TGTGCCAGCAGTTCACCCGGGATCCGGACCTACGAGCAGTACTTC. Its protein is CASSSPGIRTYEQYF.

J is TRBJ1-1 and V is TRBV28; 7 nucleotides match TRBD1. After removal of 9 bases from V and 8 bases from J, the junction contained 6 bases not matched to a gene. There are 11 residues in the CDR3. The germline gives CDR1 MDHEN, CDR2 SYDVKM. Here the CDR3 reads CASTRQGEAFF. CDR3 DNA: TGTGCCAGTACCCGACAGGGCGAAGCTTTCTTT.

This clone was seen a handful of times. V gene TRBV10-2 combines with J gene TRBJ2-1, with TRBD2 matching 8 bases. The CDR3 runs 15 residues. From germline, CDR1 is WSHSY and CDR2 SAAADI. The ends lost 3 bases at V and 8 bases at J; junction bases unmatched: 9. The CDR3 spells CASSDPGGPNDEQFF. CDR3 nucleotides: TGCGCCAGCAGTGACCCGGGGGGGCCTAATGATGAGCAGTTCTTC.

This clone was counted only a few times. J is TRBJ2-3 and V is TRBV5-5; D ambiguous. Trimming pared 2 bases from V and 1 base from J, leaving 2 bases between. CDR3 length equals 12 residues. Germline CDR1 and CDR2: SGHKS and YYEKEE (reference sequence). The CDR3 is CASSFGTDTQYF. The CDR3 DNA reads as TGTGCCAGCAGCTTCGGCACAGATACGCAGTATTTT.

This clone appeared a single time. The V and J genes are TRBV11-2 and TRBJ1-2, with 7 bases fitting TRBD1. The V gene end was trimmed by 2 bases and the J gene end by 8 bases; junction bases not matched to a gene: 5. Germline CDR1 reads SGHAT; CDR2 reads FQNNGV. The CDR3 runs 13 residues. CDR3 DNA: TGTGCCAGCAGCTTAAATACAGGGGAAGGCTACACCTTC. Its protein product is CASSLNTGEGYTF. The whole variable domain, remainder taken from reference TRBV11-2 and TRBJ1-2, is EAGVAQSPRYKIIEKRQSVAFWCNPISGHATLYWYQQILGQGPKLLIQFQNNGVVDDSQLPKDRFSAERLKGVDSTLKIQPAKLEDSAVYLCASSLNTGEGYTFGSGTRLTVV.

This chain connects TRBV29-1 to TRBJ2-2; 7 positions agree with TRBD1. V lost 4 bases, J lost 6 bases, and 8 bases stayed unmatched. Germline V gene lookup returns CDR1 SQVTM and CDR2 ANQGSEA. The CDR3 is 14 residues long. CDR3 nucleotides: TGCAGCGTTGCAGGGGGAATATTGGCCGGGGAGCTGTTTTTT. It specifies CSVAGGILAGELFF.

V is TRBV29-1 and J is TRBJ2-7; 9 bases match TRBD1. V dropped 3 bases and J dropped 6; count of bases not matched to a gene: 12. CDR3 length: 15 residues. The V gene's germline CDR1 is SQVTM and CDR2 ANQGSEA. CDR3 nucleotide sequence: TGCAGCGTTGAGTCACAGGGGGCGATCCTAGGCGAGCAGTACTTC. Protein: CSVESQGAILGEQYF.

The genes are TRBV19 and TRBJ2-7; 9 positions match TRBD2. The CDR3 spans 15 residues. CDR1 is LNHDA and CDR2 is SQIVND in the germline V gene (reference sequence). V shed 4 bases, J shed 7 bases, and the junction held 11 bases outside the gene matches. The CDR3 region is CASSTPPAGGGEQYF. In nucleotides, the CDR3 is TGTGCCAGTAGTACCCCCCCAGCGGGAGGAGGGGAGCAGTACTTC.